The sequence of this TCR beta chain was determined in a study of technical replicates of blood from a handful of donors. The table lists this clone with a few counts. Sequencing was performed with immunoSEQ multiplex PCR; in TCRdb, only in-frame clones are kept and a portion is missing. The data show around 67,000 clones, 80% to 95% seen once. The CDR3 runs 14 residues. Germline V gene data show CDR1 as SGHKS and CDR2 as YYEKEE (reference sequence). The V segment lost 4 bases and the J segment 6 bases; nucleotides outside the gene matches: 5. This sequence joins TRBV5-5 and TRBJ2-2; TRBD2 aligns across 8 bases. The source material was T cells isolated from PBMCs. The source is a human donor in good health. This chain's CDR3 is CASSRLASPGELFF. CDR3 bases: TGTGCCAGCAGCCGACTAGCGTCTCCCGGGGAGCTGTTTTTT.